This T cell receptor beta chain is drawn from a study of blood T cell repertoires in COVID-19. For the study at large: T cells, B-cell-depleted T cells, or PBMCs provided the cDNA or gDNA that served as material.

The authors' processing: Amplification of reference gene primers provided the estimated nucleated cell counts. Using immunoSEQ multiplex PCR, the repertoire was profiled, and TCRdb retains in-frame clones only, with some absent. V, J and clone size derive from that table, while D and trimming were established from the DNA sequence. The table has about 210,000 clones, around 80% seen once; the top ten hold roughly 7.6%. The trim removed 3 bases at V and 0 bases at J, leaving 0 bases unmatched. CDR3 length: 14 amino acids. The germline V gene encodes CDR1 KGHSH and CDR2 LQKENI. Patients of the Seattle cohort, enrolled during active infection, were followed longitudinally.

This chain links TRBV18 with TRBJ2-5; TRBD1 aligns across 8 bases. Sequencing used peripheral blood. This receptor was obtained from a woman of 80 years or more with COVID-19, enrolled during active disease. Here the CDR3 DNA reads TGTGCCAGCTCACCGACAGGGGACCAAGAGACCCAGTACTTC. It specifies CASSPTGDQETQYF. Based on the CDR3 plus reference TRBV18 and TRBJ2-5, the full variable domain is NAGVMQNPRHLVRRRGQEARLRCSPMKGHSHVYWYRQLPEEGLKFMVYLQKENIIDESGMPKERFSAEFPKEGPSILRIQQVVRGDSAAYFCASSPTGDQETQYFGPGTRLLVL.